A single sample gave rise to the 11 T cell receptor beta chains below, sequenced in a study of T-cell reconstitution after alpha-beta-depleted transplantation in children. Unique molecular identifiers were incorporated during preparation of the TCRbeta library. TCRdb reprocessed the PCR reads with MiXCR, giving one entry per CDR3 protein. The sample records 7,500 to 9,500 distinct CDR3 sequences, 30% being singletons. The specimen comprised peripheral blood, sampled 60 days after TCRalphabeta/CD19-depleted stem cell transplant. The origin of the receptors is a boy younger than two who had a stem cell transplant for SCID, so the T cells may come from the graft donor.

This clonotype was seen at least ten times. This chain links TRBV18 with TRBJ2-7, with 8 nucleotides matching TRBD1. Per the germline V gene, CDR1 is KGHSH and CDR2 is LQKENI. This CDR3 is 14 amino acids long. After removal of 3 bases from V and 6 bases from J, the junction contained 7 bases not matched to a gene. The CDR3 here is CASSPDRAASEQYF. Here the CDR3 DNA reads TGTGCCAGCTCACCGGACAGGGCGGCCTCCGAGCAGTACTTC.

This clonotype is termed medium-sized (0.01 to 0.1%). CDR3 sequence: CASSPRGRSTDTQYF. CDR3 DNA: TGTGCCAGCTCACCAAGGGGGCGATCCACAGATACGCAGTATTTT. The chain carries TRBV18 and TRBJ2-3; 7 nucleotides match TRBD1. The CDR3 is 15 residues long. Germline V CDR1 and CDR2: KGHSH, LQKENI. After removal of 2 bases from V and 2 bases from J, the junction contained 4 bases not matched to a gene.

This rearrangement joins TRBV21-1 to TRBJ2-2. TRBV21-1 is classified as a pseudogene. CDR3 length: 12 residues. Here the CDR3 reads CASSKPQQGLFF. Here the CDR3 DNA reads TGTGCCAGCAGCAAACCCCAGCAGGGGCTGTTTTTT.

As DNA, the CDR3 is TGTGCCAGCAGTCGGTTGGGAGGGGGCGCAGATACGCAGTATTTT. Translating it yields CASSRLGGGADTQYF. The chain joins TRBV6-1 to TRBJ2-3, with D perhaps being TRBD1 or TRBD2 (7 bases each). This CDR3 region has 15 residues. V was shortened by 5 bases and J by 4 bases, with 16 bases between the two germline ends. The germline gives CDR1 MNHNS, CDR2 SASEGT.

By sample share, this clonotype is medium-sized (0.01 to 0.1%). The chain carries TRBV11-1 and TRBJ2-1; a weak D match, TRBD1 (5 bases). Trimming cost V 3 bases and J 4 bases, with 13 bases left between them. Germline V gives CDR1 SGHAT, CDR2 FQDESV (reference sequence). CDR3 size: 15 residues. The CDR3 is CASSLGQTKYNEQFF. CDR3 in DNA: TGTGCCAGCAGCTTGGGGCAGACGAAGTACAATGAGCAGTTCTTC.

CDR3 sequence reads: CASSPDRGNYNEQFF. The CDR3 DNA follows: TGTGCCAGCAGCCCGGACAGGGGGAACTACAATGAGCAGTTCTTC. V and J are TRBV3-1 and TRBJ2-1; 10 nucleotides align to TRBD1. In germline, CDR1 is LGHDT, CDR2 YNNKEL (reference sequence). After removal of 4 bases from V and 3 bases from J, the junction contained 3 bases not matched to a gene. The CDR3 covers 15 residues.

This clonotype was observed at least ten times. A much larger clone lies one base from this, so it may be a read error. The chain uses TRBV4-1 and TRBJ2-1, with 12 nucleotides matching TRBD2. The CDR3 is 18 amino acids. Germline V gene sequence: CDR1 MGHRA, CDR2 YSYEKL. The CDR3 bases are TGCACCAGCAGCCAAATTCTAGCGGGGGGGAGCTCCTACAATGAGCAGTTCTTC. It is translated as CTSSQILAGGSSYNEQFF.

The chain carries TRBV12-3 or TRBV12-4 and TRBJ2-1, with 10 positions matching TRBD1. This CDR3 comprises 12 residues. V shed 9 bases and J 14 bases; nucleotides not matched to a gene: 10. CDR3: CASQDRGGNKFF. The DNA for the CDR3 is TGTGCCAGTCAGGACAGGGGGGGGAATAAGTTCTTC.

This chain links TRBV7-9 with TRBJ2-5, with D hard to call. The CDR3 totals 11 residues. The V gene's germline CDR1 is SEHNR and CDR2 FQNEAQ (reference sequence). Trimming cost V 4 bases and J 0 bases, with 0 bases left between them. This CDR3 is CASSYQETQYF. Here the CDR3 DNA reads TGTGCCAGCAGCTACCAAGAGACCCAGTACTTC.

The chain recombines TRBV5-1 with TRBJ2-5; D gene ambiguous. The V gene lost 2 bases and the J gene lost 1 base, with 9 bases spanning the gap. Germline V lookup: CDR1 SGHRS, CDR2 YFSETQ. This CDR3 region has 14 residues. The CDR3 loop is CASSLVSSQETQYF. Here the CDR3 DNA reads TGCGCCAGCAGCTTAGTGAGCAGCCAAGAGACCCAGTACTTC.

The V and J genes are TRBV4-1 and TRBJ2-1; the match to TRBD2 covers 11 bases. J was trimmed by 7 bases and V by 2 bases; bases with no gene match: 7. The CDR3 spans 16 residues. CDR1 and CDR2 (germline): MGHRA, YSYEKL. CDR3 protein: CASSQIPGLAGNEQFF. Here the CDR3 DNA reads TGCGCCAGCAGCCAAATCCCTGGACTAGCGGGTAATGAGCAGTTCTTC.